This record looks at one TCR beta chain sequence and its context. Looked up from germline, CDR1 is MGHRA and CDR2 is YSYEKL. This CDR3 region has 16 residues. With V trimmed by 1 base and J by 5 bases, 9 bases remained unmatched. The source of the sample is a study of T cells in Graves' hyperthyroidism and ophthalmopathy. It was RNA transcripts that yielded the amplified TCR beta CDR3 regions. Researchers ran a first-round RT-PCR on the TCR CDR3 using the HTBI primer set. Each CDR3 protein is one row after TCRdb ran MiXCR on the multiplex PCR reads. The data show a few hundred thousand distinct CDR3 sequences, just under 15% seen once.

Sample: blood. This clonotype originated in a woman aged 25 to 45 with Graves' hyperthyroidism. This chain links TRBV4-1 with TRBJ2-7; 9 nucleotides agree with TRBD1. The CDR3 sequence is CASSQAHGTGRHEQYF. The CDR3 nucleotides are TGCGCCAGCAGCCAAGCTCACGGGACAGGGCGCCACGAGCAGTACTTC.